This passage covers 10 T cell receptor beta chains from one sample sequenced in a study of T cell responses to AZD1222 COVID-19 vaccine. The method was immunoSEQ multiplex PCR; TCRdb's version includes in-frame clones alone and lacks a portion of them. Of 110,000 or so clones listed, 80% to 90% are singletons. The specimen was peripheral blood, collected on day 0 of AZD1222 vaccination. These receptors all come from an adult in good health.

This clone was seen a single time. J is TRBJ2-7 and V is TRBV6-6; 7 positions match TRBD2. Per germline, CDR1 MNHNY and CDR2 SVGAGI (reference sequence). V lost 6 bases to trimming and J lost 2 bases; unmatched junction nucleotides: 4. This CDR3 contains 13 residues. The CDR3 spells CASRPGGPYEQYF. In DNA, the CDR3 is TGTGCCAGCAGGCCGGGAGGACCCTACGAGCAGTACTTC.

The V gene is TRBV7-3, the J gene TRBJ2-1; possibly TRBD1 for D (6 bases). The CDR3 spans 16 residues. Trimming took 5 bases from V and 8 from J, leaving 22 bases between them. Germline V gene lookup returns CDR1 SGHTA and CDR2 FQGTGA. The CDR3 is CASSLQPGQNLDEQFF. DNA of the CDR3: TGTGCCAGCAGCCTCCAGCCGGGACAAAACCTGGATGAGCAGTTCTTC.

The chain joins TRBV28 to TRBJ2-7; tentative D call: TRBD1 (6 bases). Germline CDR1 reads MDHEN; CDR2 reads SYDVKM. The V end lost 5 bases, the J end lost 10 bases, and 12 bases lay between the germline ends. The CDR3 contains 11 residues. The CDR3: CASSDQGIQYF. The CDR3 region has the DNA TGTGCCAGCAGTGACCAGGGGATTCAGTACTTC. Drawing the rest from reference TRBV28 and TRBJ2-7, the complete variable domain is DVKVTQSSRYLVKRTGEKVFLECVQDMDHENMFWYRQDPGLGLRLIYFSYDVKMKEKGDIPEGYSVSREKKERFSLILESASTNQTSMYLCASSDQGIQYFGPGTRLTVT.

About this clone itself: Other DNA sequences in this sample translate to the same CDR3. The chain uses TRBV7-9 and TRBJ2-7, with D hard to call. Trimming removed 5 bases at V and 1 base at J, with 6 bases between. Germline V gene data show CDR1 as SEHNR and CDR2 as FQNEAQ (reference sequence). CDR3 length: 12 residues. The CDR3 loop reads CASSPGSYEQYF. DNA of the CDR3: TGTGCCAGCAGCCCAGGATCCTACGAGCAGTACTTC. The variable domain in full, completed from reference TRBV7-9 and TRBJ2-7, reads DTGVSQNPRHKITKRGQNVTFRCDPISEHNRLYWYRQTLGQGPEFLTYFQNEAQLEKSRLLSDRFSAERPKGSFSTLEIQRTEQGDSAMYLCASSPGSYEQYFGPGTRLTVT.

This clone has a single count. This chain connects TRBV6-5 to TRBJ2-7; 9 bases map to TRBD2. Losses at the gene ends were 6 bases for V and 9 bases for J; bases not matched to a gene: 9. CDR3 size: 13 residues. Germline values: CDR1 MNHEY, CDR2 SVGAGI. The CDR3: CASSAGTSFVQYF. The CDR3 coding sequence is TGTGCCAGCAGCGCCGGGACTAGCTTTGTGCAGTACTTC.

J is TRBJ1-1 and V is TRBV15, with D tentatively TRBD1 (5 bases). Germline V gene sequence: CDR1 LNHNV, CDR2 YYDKDF (reference sequence). The CDR3 consists of 13 residues. V was shortened by 0 bases and J by 11 bases, with 13 bases between the two germline ends. The CDR3 DNA sequence: TGTGCCACCAGCAGAGAAGGGAGCAGGGACGCTTTCTTT. Amino acids: CATSREGSRDAFF.

This clone was found once. J is TRBJ2-5 and V is TRBV18; D unresolved. There are 13 residues in the CDR3. CDR1 KGHSH and CDR2 LQKENI come from the germline V gene. Trimming took 6 bases from V and 1 from J, leaving 9 bases between them. The DNA of the CDR3 is TGTGCCAGCTCTCGGATATCCCAAGAGACCCAGTACTTC. Translating gives CASSRISQETQYF.

V usage is TRBV28 and J usage is TRBJ2-7, with 7 bases lining up with TRBD2. The germline gives CDR1 MDHEN, CDR2 SYDVKM. V trimming: 3 bases; J trimming: 3 bases; junction bases outside the gene matches: 8. The CDR3 is 15 amino acids. The DNA for the CDR3 is TGTGCCAGCAGTTTGGGGGGGACGCCGGTCTACGAGCAGTACTTC. It encodes CASSLGGTPVYEQYF.

This chain connects TRBV11-2 to TRBJ2-7, with D perhaps assigned TRBD1 or TRBD2 (5 bases each). Trimming shortened V by 1 base and J by 2 bases, and 15 bases separated the two germline ends. Germline V CDR1 and CDR2: SGHAT, FQNNGV. This CDR3 contains 16 residues. CDR3 nucleotide sequence: TGTGCCAGCAGCTTAGTGCTGGGGGAGTTAACCTACGAGCAGTACTTC. Amino acid sequence: CASSLVLGELTYEQYF.

In this sample, this clone turned up once. J is TRBJ2-5 and V is TRBV9; possibly TRBD1 for D (5 bases). CDR1 and CDR2 (germline): SGDLS, YYNGEE. The CDR3 length is 13 residues. Trimming left V 2 bases short and J 4 bases short, with 9 bases between. The CDR3, as DNA: TGTGCCAGCAGCGTCAGGGTTGGAGAGACCCAGTACTTC. Its protein is CASSVRVGETQYF.